This T cell receptor (beta chain) originates from a study of shared clonotypes between healthy human individuals. In this sample, this clone turned up once. Its cognate antigen is unknown. Points from the study as a whole: Clonotypes which were not shared had lower generation probabilities than clonotypes that all four donors shared.

Generated by immunoSEQ multiplex PCR, the TCRdb table keeps only in-frame clones and is missing some. The data contain around 2,000,000 clones, roughly 95% of them singletons. Germline-derived CDR1 and CDR2 are MNHNS and SASEGT. This CDR3 comprises 12 residues. Only CD45RO-negative cells positively selected for CCR7 counted as naive CD8 cells, so terminally differentiated effector memory CD45RA+ cells were excluded. The chain carries TRBV6-1 and TRBJ2-7; TRBD1 is a possible D gene (5 bases). The sample taken for sequencing was naive CD8+ T cells sorted from blood. The clonotype originates from a man aged 18 to 29 in good health. CDR3 sequence: CASTAQTGEQYF. The CDR3 DNA sequence: TGTGCTTCGACAGCCCAAACTGGGGAGCAGTACTTC.